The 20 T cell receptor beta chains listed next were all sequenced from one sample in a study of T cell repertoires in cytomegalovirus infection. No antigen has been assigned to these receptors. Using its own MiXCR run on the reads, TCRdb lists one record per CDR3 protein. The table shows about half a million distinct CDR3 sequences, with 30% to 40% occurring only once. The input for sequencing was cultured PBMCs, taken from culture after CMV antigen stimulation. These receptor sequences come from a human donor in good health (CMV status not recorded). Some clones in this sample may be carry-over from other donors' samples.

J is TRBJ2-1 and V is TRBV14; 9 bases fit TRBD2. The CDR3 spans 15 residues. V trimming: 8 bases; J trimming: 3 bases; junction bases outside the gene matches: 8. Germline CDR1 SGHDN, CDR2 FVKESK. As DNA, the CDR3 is TGTGCCAGCCGAACTAGCGGGTCCCGCTACAATGAGCAGTTCTTC. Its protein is CASRTSGSRYNEQFF.

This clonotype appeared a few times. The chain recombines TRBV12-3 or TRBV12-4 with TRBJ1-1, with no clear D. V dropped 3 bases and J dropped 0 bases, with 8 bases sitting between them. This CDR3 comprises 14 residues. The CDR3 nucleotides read TGTGCCAGCAGTTTGTATATCATGAACACTGAAGCTTTCTTT. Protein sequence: CASSLYIMNTEAFF.

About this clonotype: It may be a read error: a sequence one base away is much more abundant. The CDR3 DNA reads TGTGCCTGCAGCCAAGACAGAGGGGTAGCGGTCTACAATGAGCAGTTCTTC. Amino acid sequence: CACSQDRGVAVYNEQFF. V gene TRBV14 combines with J gene TRBJ2-1; perhaps TRBD2 as D (6 bases). Per germline, CDR1 SGHDN and CDR2 FVKESK. CDR3 length: 17 amino acids.

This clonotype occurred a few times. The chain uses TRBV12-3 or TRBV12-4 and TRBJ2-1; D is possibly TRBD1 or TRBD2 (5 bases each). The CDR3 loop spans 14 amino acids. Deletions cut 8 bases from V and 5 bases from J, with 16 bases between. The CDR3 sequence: CASAGGARDNEQFF. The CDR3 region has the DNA TGTGCCAGCGCTGGGGGAGCAAGGGACAATGAGCAGTTCTTC.

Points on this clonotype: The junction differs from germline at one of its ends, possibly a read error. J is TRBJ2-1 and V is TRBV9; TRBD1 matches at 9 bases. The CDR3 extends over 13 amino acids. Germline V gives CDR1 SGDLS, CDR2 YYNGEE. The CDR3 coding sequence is TGTGCCAGCAGCGTAACTCCCGGGACAGGGTCTATCTTC. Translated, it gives CASSVTPGTGSIF.

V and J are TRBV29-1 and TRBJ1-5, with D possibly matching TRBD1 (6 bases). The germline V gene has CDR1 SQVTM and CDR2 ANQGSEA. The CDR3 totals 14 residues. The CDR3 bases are TGCATCTGGGGGGCCCTGATTGGCAATCAGCCCCAGCATTTT. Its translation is CIWGALIGNQPQHF. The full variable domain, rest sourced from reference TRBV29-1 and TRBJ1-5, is SAVISQKPSRDICQRGTSLTIQCQVDSQVTMMFWYRQQPGQSLTLIATANQGSEATYESGFVIDKFPISRPNLTFSTLTVSNMSPEDSSIYLCIWGALIGNQPQHFGDGTRLSIL.

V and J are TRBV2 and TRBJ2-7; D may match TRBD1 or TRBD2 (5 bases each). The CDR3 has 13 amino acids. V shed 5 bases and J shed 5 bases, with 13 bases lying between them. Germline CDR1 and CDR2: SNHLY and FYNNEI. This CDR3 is CASSSSVGDEQYV. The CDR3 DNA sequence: TGTGCCAGCAGTAGCTCGGTGGGGGACGAGCAGTACGTC.

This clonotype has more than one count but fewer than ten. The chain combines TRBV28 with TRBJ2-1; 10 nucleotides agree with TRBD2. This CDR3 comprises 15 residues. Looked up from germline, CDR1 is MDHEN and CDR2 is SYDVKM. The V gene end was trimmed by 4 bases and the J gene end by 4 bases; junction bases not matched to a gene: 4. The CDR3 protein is CASSSGLAIYNEQFF. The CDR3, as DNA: TGTGCCAGCAGTTCGGGACTAGCGATTTACAATGAGCAGTTCTTC.

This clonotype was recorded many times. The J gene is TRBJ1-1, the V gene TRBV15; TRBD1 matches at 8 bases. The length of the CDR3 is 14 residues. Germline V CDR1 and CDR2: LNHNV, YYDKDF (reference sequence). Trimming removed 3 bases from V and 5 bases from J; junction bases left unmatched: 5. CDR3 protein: CATSSEQGGTEAFF. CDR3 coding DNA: TGTGCCACCAGCAGTGAACAGGGGGGGACTGAAGCTTTCTTT.

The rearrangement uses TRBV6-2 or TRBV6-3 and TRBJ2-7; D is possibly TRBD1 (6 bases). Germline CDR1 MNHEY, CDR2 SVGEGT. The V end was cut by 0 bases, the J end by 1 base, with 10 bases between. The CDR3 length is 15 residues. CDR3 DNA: TGTGCCAGCAGTTACTCAGGGGGATTATCCTACGAGCAGTACGTC. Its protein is CASSYSGGLSYEQYV.

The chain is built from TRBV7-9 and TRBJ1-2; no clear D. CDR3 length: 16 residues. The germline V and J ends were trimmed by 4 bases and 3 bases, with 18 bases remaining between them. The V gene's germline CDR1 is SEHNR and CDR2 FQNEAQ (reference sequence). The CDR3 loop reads CASSYTEPTIDYGYTF. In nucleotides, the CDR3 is TGTGCCAGCAGCTATACAGAACCGACCATAGACTATGGCTACACCTTC.

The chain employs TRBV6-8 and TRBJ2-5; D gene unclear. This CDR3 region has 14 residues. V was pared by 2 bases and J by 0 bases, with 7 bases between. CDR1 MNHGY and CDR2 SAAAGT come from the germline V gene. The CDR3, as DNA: TGTGCCAGCAGTTACGCGGTCAACCAAGAGACCCAGTACTTC. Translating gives CASSYAVNQETQYF.

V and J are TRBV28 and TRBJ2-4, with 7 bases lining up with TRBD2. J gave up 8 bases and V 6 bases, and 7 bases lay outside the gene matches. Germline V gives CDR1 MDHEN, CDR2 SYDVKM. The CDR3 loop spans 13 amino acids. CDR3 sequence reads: CASSTRGVDIQYF. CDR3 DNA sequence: TGTGCCAGCAGCACACGGGGGGTCGACATTCAGTACTTC.

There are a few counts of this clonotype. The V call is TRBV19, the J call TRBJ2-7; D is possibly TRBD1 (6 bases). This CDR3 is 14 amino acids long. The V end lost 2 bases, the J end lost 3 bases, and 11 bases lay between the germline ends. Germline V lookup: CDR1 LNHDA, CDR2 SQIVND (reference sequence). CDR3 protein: CASSIRGSNYEQYF. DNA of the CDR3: TGTGCCAGTAGTATAAGGGGGAGTAACTACGAGCAGTACTTC.

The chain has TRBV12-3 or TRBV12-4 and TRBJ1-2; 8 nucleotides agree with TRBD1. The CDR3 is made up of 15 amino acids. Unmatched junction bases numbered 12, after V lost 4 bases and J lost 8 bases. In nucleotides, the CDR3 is TGTGCCAGCAGTTCAAACCCGACAGGGGCGCACGGCTACACCTTC. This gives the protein CASSSNPTGAHGYTF.

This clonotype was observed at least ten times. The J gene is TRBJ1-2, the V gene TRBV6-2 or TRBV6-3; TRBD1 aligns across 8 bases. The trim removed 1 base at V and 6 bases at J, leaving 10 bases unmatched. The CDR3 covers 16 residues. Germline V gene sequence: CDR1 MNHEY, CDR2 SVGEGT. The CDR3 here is CASSYWPGGAEDGYTF. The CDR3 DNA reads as TGTGCCAGCAGTTACTGGCCAGGGGGCGCAGAGGATGGCTACACCTTC.

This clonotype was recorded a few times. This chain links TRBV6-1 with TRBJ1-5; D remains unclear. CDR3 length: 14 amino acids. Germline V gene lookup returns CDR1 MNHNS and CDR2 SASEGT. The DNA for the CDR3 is TGTCAAACGGCCGTTGTCCAGGGCAATCAGCCCCAGCATTTT. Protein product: CQTAVVQGNQPQHF.

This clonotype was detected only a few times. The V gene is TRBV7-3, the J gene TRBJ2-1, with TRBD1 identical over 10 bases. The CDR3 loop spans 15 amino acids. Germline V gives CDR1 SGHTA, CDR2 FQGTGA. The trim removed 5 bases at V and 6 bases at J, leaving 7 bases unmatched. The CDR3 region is CASSRQGARGNEQFF. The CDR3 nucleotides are TGTGCCAGCAGCCGACAGGGGGCGCGCGGCAATGAGCAGTTCTTC.

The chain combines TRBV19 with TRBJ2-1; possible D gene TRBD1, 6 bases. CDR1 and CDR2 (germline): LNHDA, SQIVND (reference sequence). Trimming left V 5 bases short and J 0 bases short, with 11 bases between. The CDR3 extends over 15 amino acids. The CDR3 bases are TGTGCCAGTAGTGGAACAGGGACCTCCTACAATGAGCAGTTCTTC. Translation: CASSGTGTSYNEQFF.

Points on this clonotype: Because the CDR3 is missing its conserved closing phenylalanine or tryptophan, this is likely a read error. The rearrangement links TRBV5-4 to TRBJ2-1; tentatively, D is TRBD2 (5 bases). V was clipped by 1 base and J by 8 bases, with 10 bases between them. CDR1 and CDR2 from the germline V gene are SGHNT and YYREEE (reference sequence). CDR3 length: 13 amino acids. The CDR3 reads CASSLPNGDEQFL. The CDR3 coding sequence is TGTGCCAGCAGCTTGCCGAACGGGGATGAGCAGTTCCTC.